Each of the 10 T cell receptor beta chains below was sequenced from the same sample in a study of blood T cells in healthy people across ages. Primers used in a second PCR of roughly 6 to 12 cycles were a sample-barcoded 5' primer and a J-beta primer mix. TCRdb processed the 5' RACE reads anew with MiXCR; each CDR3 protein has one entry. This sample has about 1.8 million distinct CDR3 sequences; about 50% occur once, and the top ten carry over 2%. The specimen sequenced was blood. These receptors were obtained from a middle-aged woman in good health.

CDR3 sequence: CASSRQSPAGDSYEQYF. CDR3 DNA: TGTGCCAGCAGCCGACAATCACCAGCGGGGGACTCCTACGAGCAGTACTTC. The V call is TRBV4-2, the J call TRBJ2-7; TRBD2 matches 8 bases. With 4 bases clipped from V and 0 bases from J, the junction kept 11 bases outside the gene matches. This CDR3 is 17 amino acids long. Germline CDR1 LGHNA, CDR2 YNFKEQ.

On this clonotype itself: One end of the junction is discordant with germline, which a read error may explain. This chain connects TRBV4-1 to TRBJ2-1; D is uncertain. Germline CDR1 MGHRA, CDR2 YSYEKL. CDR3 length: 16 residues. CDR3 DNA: TGCGCCAGCAGCCAAGTGGAGACGAGCTCCTACAACGAGCAGTTCTTC. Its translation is CASSQVETSSYNEQFF.

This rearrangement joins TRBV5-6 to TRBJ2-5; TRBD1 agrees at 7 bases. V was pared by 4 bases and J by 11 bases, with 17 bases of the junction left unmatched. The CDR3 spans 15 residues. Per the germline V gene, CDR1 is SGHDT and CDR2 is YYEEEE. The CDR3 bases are TGTGCCAGCAGCCAGTCGGACAGGAACTACAATGAGCAGTACTTC. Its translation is CASSQSDRNYNEQYF.

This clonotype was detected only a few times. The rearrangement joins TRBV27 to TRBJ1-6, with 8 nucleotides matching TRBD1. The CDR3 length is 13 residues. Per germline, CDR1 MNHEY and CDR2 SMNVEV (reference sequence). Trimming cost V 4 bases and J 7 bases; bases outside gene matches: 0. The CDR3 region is CASSWTGNSPLHF. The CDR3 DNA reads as TGTGCCAGCAGTTGGACAGGGAATTCACCCCTCCACTTT.

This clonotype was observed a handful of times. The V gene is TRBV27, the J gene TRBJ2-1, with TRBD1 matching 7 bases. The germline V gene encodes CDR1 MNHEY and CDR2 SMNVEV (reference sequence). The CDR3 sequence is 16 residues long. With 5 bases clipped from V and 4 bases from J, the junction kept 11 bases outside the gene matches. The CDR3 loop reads CASSHIPGQTYNEQFF. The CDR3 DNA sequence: TGTGCCAGCAGTCACATCCCGGGACAGACTTACAATGAGCAGTTCTTC.

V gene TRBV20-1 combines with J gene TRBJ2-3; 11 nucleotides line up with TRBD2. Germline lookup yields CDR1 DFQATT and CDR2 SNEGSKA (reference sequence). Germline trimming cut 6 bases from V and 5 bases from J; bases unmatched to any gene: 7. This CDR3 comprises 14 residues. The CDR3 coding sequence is TGCAGTGCGCCAATAGCGGGGGGGGGAGATACGCAGTATTTT. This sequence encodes CSAPIAGGGDTQYF.

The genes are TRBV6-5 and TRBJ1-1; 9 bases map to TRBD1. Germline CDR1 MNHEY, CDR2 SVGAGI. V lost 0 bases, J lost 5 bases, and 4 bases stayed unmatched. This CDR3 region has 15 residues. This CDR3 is CASSYSGTGPTEAFF. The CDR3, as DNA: TGTGCCAGCAGTTACTCGGGGACAGGGCCGACTGAAGCTTTCTTT.

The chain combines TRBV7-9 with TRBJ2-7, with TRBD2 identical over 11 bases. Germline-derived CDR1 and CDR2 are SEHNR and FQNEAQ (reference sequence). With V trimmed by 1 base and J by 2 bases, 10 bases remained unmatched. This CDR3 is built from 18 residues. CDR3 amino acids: CASSLGQPGTSGAYEQYF. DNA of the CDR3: TGTGCCAGCAGCTTAGGACAGCCCGGGACTAGCGGCGCCTACGAGCAGTACTTC.

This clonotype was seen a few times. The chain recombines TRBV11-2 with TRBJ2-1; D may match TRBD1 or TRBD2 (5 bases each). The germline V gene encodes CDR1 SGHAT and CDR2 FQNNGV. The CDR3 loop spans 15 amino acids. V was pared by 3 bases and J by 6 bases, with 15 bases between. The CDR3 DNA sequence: TGTGCCAGCAGCTTGGGGGTCTACAGCCTCAATGAGCAGTTCTTC. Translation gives CASSLGVYSLNEQFF. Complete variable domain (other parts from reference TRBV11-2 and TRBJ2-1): EAGVAQSPRYKIIEKRQSVAFWCNPISGHATLYWYQQILGQGPKLLIQFQNNGVVDDSQLPKDRFSAERLKGVDSTLKIQPAKLEDSAVYLCASSLGVYSLNEQFFGPGTRLTVL.

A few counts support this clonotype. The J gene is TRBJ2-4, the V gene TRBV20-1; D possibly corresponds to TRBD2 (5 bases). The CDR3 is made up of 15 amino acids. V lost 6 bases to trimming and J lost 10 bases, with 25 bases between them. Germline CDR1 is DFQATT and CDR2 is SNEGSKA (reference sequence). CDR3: CSAPVLALSGGIQYF. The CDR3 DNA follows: TGCAGTGCCCCCGTCCTTGCCCTCTCCGGAGGAATTCAGTACTTC.